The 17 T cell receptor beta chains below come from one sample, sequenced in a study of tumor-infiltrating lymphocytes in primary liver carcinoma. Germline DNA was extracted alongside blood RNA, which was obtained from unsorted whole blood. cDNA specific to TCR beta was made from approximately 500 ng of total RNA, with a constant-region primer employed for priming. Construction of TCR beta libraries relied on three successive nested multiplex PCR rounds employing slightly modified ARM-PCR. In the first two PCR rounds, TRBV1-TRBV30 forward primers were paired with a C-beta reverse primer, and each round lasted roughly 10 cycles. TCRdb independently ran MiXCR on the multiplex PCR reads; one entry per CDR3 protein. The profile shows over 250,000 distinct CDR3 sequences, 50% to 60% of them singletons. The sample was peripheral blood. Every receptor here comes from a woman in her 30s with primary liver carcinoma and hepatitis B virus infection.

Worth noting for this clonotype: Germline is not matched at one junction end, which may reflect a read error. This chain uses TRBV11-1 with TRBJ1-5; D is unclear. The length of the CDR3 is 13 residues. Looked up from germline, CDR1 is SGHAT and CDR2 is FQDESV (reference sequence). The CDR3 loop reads CASSLNDNQSQHF. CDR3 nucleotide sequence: TGTGCCAGCAGCCTAAATGACAATCAGTCCCAGCATTTT.

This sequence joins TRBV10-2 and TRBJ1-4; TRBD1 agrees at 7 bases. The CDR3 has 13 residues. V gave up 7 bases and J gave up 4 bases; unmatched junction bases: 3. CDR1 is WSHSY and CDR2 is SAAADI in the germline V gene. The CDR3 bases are TGCGCCAGCAACAGGGGTAATAATGAAAAACTGTTTTTT. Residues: CASNRGNNEKLFF.

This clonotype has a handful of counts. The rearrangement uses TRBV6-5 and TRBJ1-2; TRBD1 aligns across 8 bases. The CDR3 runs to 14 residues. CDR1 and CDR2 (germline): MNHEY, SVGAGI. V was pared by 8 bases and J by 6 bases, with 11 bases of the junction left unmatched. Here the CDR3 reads CASVGLDRANGYTF. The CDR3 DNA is TGTGCCAGCGTTGGGTTGGACAGGGCGAATGGCTACACCTTC.

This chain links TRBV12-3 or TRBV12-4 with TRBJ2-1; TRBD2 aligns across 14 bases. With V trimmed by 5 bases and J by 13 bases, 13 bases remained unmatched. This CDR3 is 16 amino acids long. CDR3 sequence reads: CASSPGLAGVGETQFF. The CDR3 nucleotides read TGTGCCAGCAGTCCGGGACTAGCGGGAGTTGGAGAGACCCAGTTCTTC.

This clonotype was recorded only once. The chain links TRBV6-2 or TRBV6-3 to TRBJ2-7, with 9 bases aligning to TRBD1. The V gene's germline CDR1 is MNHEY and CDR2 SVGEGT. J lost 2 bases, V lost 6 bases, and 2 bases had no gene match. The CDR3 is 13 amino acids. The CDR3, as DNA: TGTGCCAGCAGAGGGACAGGGCCCTACGAGCAGTACTTC. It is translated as CASRGTGPYEQYF.

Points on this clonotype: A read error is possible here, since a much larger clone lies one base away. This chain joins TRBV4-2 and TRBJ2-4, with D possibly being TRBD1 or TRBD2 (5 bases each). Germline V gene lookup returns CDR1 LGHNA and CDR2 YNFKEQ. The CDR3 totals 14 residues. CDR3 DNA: TGTGTCAGCAGCCAAGCCGGGACCGAAAACATTCAGTACTTC. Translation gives CVSSQAGTENIQYF.

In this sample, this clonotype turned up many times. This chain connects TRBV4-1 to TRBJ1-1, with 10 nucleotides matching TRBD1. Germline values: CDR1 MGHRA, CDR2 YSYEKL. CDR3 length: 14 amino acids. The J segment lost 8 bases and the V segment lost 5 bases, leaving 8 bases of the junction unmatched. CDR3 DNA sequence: TGCGCCAGCAGCGAAACCGGGACAGGGGAAGAAGCTTTCTTT. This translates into CASSETGTGEEAFF.

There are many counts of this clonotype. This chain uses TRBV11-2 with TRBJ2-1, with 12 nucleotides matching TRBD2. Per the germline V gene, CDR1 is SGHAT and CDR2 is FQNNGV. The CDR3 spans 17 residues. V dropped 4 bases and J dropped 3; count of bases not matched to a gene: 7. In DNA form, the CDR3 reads TGTGCCAGCAGCTCCTTAAGGACTAGCGGGATCTACAATGAGCAGTTCTTC. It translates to CASSSLRTSGIYNEQFF.

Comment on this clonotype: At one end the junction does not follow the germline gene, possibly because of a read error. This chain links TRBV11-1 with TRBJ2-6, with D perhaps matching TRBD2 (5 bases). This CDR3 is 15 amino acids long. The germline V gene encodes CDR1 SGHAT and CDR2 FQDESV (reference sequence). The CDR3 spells CANSRSVFGTNVLTF. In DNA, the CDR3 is TGTGCCAACAGCCGCTCTGTGTTCGGGACCAACGTCCTGACTTTC.

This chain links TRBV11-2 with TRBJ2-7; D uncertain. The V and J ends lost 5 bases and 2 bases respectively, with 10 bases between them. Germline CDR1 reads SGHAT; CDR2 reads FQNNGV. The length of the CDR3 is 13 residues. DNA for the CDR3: TGTGCCAGCAGCCTCCCGAGCACCTACGAGCAGTACTTC. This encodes CASSLPSTYEQYF.

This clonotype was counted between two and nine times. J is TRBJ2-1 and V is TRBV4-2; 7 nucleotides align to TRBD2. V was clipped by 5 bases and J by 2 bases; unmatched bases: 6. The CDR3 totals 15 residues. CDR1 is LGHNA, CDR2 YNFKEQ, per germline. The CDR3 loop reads CASSSPGLTYNEQFF. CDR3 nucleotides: TGTGCCAGCAGCTCGCCGGGACTAACCTACAATGAGCAGTTCTTC.

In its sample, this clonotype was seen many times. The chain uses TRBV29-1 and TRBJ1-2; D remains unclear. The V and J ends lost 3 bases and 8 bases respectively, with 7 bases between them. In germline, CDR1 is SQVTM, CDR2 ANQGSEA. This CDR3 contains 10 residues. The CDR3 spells CSVDSGGYTF. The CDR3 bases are TGCAGCGTTGATTCCGGGGGCTACACCTTC.

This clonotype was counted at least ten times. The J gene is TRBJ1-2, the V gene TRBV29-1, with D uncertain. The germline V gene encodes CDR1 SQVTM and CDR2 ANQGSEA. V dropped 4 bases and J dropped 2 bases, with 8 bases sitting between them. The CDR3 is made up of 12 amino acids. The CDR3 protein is CSVGEGNYGYTF. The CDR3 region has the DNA TGCAGCGTTGGGGAGGGCAACTATGGCTACACCTTC.

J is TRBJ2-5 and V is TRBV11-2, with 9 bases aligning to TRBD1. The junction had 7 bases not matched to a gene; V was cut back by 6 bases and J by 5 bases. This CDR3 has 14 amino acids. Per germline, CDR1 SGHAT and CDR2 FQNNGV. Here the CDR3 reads CASSLRTGVETQYF. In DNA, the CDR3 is TGTGCCAGCAGTCTTCGGACAGGGGTGGAGACCCAGTACTTC.

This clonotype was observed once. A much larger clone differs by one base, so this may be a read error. This CDR3 reads CASYPGTGGVEQFF. The CDR3 coding sequence is TGTGCCAGCTATCCCGGGACAGGGGGCGTTGAGCAGTTCTTC. This chain connects TRBV12-3 or TRBV12-4 to TRBJ2-1, with TRBD1 matching over 12 bases. Trimming at V came to 8 bases and at J to 9 bases, leaving 8 bases not matched to a gene. This CDR3 has 14 amino acids.

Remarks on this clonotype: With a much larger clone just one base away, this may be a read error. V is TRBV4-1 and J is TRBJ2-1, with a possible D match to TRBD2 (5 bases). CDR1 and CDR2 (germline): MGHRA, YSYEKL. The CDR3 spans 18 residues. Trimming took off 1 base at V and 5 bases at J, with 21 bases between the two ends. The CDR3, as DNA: TGCGCCAGCAGCCAAGTTGGGTCTGGTAACGGGAAAAACAATGAGCAGTTCTTC. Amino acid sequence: CASSQVGSGNGKNNEQFF.

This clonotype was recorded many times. The DNA of the CDR3 is TGTGCCAGCAGCTTTGTCGGGACTAGCGGGAATGAGCAGTTCTTC. Translating it yields CASSFVGTSGNEQFF. The chain combines TRBV11-3 with TRBJ2-1; 12 bases fit TRBD2. V shed 3 bases, J shed 7 bases, and the junction held 4 bases outside the gene matches. The CDR3 extends over 15 amino acids. Germline assignment: CDR1 SGHNT and CDR2 YENEEA.